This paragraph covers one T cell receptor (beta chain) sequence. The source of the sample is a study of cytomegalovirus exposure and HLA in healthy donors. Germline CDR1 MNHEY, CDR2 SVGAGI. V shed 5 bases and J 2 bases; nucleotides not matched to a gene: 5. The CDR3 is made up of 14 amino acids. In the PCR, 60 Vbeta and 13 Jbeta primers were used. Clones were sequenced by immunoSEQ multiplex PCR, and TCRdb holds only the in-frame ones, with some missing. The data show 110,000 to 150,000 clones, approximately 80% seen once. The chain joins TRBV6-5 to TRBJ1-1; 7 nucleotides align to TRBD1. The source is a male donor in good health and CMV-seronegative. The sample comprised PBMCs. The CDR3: CASSQTGLNTEAFF. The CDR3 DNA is TGTGCCAGCAGTCAGACAGGGCTTAACACTGAAGCTTTCTTT.